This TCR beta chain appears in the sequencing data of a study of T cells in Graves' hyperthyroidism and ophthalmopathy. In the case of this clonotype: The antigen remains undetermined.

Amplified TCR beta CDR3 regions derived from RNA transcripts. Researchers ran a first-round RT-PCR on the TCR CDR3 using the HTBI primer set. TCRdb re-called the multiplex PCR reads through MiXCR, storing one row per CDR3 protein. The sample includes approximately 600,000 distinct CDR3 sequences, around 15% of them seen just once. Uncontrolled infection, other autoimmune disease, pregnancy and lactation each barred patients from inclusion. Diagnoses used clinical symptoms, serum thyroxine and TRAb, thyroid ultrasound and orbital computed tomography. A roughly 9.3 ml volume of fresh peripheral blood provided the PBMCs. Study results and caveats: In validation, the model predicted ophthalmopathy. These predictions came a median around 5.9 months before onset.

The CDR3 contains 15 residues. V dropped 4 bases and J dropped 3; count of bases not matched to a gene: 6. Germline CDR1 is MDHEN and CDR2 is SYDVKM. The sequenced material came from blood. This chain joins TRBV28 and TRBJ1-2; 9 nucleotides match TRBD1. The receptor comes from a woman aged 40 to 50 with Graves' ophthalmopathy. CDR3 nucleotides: TGTGCCAGCAGTTCGGGACAGGGCAAGCACTATGGCTACACCTTC. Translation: CASSSGQGKHYGYTF.